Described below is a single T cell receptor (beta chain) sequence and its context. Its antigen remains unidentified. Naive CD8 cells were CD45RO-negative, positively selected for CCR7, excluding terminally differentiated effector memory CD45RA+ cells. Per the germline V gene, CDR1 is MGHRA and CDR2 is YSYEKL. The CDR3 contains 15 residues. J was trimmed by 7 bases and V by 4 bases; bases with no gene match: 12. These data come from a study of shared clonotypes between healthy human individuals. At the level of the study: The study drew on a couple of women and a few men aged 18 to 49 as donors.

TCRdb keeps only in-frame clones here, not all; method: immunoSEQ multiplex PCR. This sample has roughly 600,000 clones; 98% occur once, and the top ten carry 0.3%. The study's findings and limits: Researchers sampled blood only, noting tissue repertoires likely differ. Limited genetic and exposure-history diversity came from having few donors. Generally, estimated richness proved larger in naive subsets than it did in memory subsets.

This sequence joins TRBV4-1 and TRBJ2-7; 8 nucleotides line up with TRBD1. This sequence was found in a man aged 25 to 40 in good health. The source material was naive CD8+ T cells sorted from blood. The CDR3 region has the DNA TGCGCCAGCAGCCCCACCGAACAGGGGGTCTATGAGCAGTACTTC. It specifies CASSPTEQGVYEQYF.